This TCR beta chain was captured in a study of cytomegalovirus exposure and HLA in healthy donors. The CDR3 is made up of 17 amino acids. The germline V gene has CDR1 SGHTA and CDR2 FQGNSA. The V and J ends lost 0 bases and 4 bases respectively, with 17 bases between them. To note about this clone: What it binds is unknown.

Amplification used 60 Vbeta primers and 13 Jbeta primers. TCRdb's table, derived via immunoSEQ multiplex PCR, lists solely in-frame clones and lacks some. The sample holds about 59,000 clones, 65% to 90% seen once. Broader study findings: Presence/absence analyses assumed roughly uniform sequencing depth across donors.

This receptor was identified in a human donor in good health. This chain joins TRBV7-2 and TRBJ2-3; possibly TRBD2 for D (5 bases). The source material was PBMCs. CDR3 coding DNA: TGTGCCAGCAGCTTAGCGCCAAGAGAAAGGAGGCCAGATACGCAGTATTTT. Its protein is CASSLAPRERRPDTQYF.